These 2 T cell receptor beta chains came from one sample sequenced in a study of blood T cell repertoires in COVID-19. Only in-frame clones appear in the TCRdb table, and some are missing; sequencing was by immunoSEQ multiplex PCR. The sample comprises approximately 110,000 clones, more than 80% of which are singletons, and about 32% rests with the top ten. Sequencing used peripheral blood. These receptors were collected from a woman older than 75 with acute or convalescent COVID-19.

This rearrangement joins TRBV27 to TRBJ2-5; D is perhaps TRBD2 (5 bases). V was cut by 5 bases and J by 9 bases, with 19 bases left in between. Germline lookup yields CDR1 MNHEY and CDR2 SMNVEV (reference sequence). This CDR3 has 14 residues. CDR3 sequence reads: CASSLSGYLEAQYF. DNA for the CDR3: TGTGCCAGCAGTCTTTCGGGGTACCTTGAGGCCCAGTACTTC.

The V gene is TRBV10-3, the J gene TRBJ2-7; the D gene is possibly TRBD2 (5 bases). The ends were cut back, 5 bases at V and 4 bases at J, with 9 bases in the middle. The germline gives CDR1 ENHRY, CDR2 SYGVKD. The CDR3 sequence is 12 residues long. CDR3 loop: CAISTTGYEQYF. The CDR3 DNA sequence: TGTGCCATCAGTACCACGGGATACGAGCAGTACTTC.